The T cell receptor beta chain under discussion was sequenced for a study of cytomegalovirus exposure and HLA in healthy donors. For the study at large: Prior work identified 95 million to 120 million unique TCR beta sequences in some 180 million T cells. Broader study findings: Most TCR beta V segments were productive about 87% or about 30% of the time in an earlier analysis. In a later analysis, TCR beta V- and J-gene trimming showed a link to a missense DCLRE1C variant. Several of the most significant clusters appeared linked to common viral pathogens, based on a later analysis.

PCR amplification relied on 60 Vbeta primers (plus 13 Jbeta primers). Libraries were prepared by immunoSEQ multiplex PCR; TCRdb keeps only in-frame clonotypes and omits some of them. The table lists 150,000 or so clones, roughly 66% of them singletons. This CDR3 contains 14 residues. Germline loops: CDR1 SGHNT, CDR2 YYREEE (reference sequence). Germline trimming cut 7 bases from V and 10 bases from J; bases unmatched to any gene: 10. In the case of this clone: Its antigen is not identified.

Sequencing was done on a sample of PBMCs. The rearrangement uses TRBV5-4 and TRBJ2-1, with 11 bases matching TRBD2. The receptor was isolated from a woman under 30 in good health and CMV-seronegative. CDR3 amino acids: CASQPTSGSGEQFF. DNA for the CDR3: TGTGCCAGCCAGCCAACTAGCGGGAGTGGGGAGCAGTTCTTC.